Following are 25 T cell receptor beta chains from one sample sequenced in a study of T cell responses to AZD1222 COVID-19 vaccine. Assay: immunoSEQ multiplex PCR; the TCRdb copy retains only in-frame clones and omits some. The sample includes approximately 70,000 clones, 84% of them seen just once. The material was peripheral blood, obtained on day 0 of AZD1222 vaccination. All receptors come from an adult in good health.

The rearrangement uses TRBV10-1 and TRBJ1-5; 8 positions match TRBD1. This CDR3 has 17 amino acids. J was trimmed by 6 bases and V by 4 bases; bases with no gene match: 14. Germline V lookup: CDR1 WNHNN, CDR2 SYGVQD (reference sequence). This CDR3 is CASSVRTGSQLGQPQHF. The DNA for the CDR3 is TGCGCCAGCAGTGTTAGGACAGGGTCCCAGTTAGGTCAGCCCCAGCATTTT.

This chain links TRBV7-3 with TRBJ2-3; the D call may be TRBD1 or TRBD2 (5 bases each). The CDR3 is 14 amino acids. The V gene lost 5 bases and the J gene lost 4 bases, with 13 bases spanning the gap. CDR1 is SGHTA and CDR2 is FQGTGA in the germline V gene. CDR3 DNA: TGTGCCAGCAGCCCCGGGGCACCGCCAGATACGCAGTATTTT. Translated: CASSPGAPPDTQYF.

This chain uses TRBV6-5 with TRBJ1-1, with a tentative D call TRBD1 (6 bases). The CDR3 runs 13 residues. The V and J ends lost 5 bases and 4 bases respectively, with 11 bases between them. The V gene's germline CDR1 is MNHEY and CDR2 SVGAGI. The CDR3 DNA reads TGTGCCAGCAGTCAGGGGTTTGGCACTGAAGCTTTCTTT. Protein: CASSQGFGTEAFF.

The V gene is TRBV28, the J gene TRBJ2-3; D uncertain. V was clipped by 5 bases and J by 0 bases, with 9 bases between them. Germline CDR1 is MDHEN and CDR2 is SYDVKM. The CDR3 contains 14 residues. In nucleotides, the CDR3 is TGTGCCAGCAGTGACACCTCTAGCACAGATACGCAGTATTTT. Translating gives CASSDTSSTDTQYF.

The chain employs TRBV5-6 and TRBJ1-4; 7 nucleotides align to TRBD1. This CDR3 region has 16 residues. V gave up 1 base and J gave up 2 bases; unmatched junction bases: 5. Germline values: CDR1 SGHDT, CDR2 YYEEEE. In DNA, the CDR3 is TGTGCCAGCAGCTTGAACAGGGGTCCCACTAATGAAAAACTGTTTTTT. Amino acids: CASSLNRGPTNEKLFF. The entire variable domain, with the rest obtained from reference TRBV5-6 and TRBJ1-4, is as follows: DAGVTQSPTHLIKTRGQQVTLRCSPKSGHDTVSWYQQALGQGPQFIFQYYEEEERQRGNFPDRFSGHQFPNYSSELNVNALLLGDSALYLCASSLNRGPTNEKLFFGSGTQLSVL.

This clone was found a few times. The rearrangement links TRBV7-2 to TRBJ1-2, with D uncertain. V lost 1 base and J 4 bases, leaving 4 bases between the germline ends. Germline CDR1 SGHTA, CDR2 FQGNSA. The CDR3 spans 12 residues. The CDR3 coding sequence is TGTGCCAGCAGCTTAGTTTCCTATGGCTACACCTTC. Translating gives CASSLVSYGYTF.

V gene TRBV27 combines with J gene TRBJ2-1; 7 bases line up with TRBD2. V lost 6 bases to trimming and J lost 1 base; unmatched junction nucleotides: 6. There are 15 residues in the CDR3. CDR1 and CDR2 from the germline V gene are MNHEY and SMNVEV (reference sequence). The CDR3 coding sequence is TGTGCCAGCAGACTCGGGGGGAATTCCTACAATGAGCAGTTCTTC. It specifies CASRLGGNSYNEQFF.

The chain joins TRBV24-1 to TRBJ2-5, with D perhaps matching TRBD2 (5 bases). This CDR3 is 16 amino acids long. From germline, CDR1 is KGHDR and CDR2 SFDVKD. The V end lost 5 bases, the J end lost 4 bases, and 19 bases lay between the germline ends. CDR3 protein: CATSALTGPSGETQYF. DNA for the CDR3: TGTGCCACCAGTGCGTTAACCGGGCCCAGCGGAGAGACCCAGTACTTC.

CDR3 nucleotide sequence: TGCGCCAGCAGCCAGGGGGGCGTATCGAGGGGAGAGACCCAGTACTTC. Protein: CASSQGGVSRGETQYF. The chain joins TRBV4-3 to TRBJ2-5, with D perhaps being TRBD1 or TRBD2 (6 bases each). The V and J ends lost 3 bases and 4 bases respectively, with 18 bases between them. CDR1 and CDR2 (germline): LGHNA, YSLEER. This CDR3 region has 16 residues.

CDR3 region: CASSQATHEQYF. In DNA, the CDR3 is TGTGCCAGCAGCCAAGCAACCCACGAGCAGTACTTC. The chain links TRBV3-1 (or the pseudogene TRBV3-2) to TRBJ2-7; D is ambiguous. Trimming left V 1 base short and J 5 bases short, with 6 bases between. Germline V gene sequence: CDR1 LGHDT, CDR2 YNNKEL (reference sequence). CDR3 length: 12 residues.

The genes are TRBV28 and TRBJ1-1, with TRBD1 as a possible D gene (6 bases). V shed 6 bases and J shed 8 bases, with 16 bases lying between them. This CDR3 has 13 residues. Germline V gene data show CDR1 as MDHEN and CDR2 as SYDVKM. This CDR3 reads CASSYRGSREAFF. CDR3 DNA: TGTGCCAGCAGCTATAGGGGGAGTCGGGAAGCTTTCTTT.

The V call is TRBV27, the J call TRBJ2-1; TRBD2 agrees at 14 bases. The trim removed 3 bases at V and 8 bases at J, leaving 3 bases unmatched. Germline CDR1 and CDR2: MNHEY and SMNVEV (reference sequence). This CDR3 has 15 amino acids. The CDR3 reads CASSLGTSGGDEQFF. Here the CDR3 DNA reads TGTGCCAGCAGTTTGGGGACTAGCGGGGGCGATGAGCAGTTCTTC.

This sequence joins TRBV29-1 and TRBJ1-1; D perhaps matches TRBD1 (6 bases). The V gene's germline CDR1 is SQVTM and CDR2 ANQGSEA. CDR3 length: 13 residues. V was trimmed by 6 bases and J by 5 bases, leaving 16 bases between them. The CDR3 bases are TGCAGCGTGAGAACAGGGACGGGGACTGAAGCTTTCTTT. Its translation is CSVRTGTGTEAFF.

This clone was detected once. In nucleotides, the CDR3 is TGTGCCAGCAGCCAACAGGGTGGAGGGGCCGGGGAGCTGTTTTTT. It specifies CASSQQGGGAGELFF. The chain carries TRBV6-4 and TRBJ2-2, with D possibly being TRBD1 or TRBD2 (6 bases each). The V gene's germline CDR1 is MRHNA and CDR2 SNTAGT. Trimming cost V 6 bases and J 6 bases, with 17 bases left between them. The CDR3 is 15 residues long.

CDR3 protein: CASSLGAGYEQYF. Written as DNA, the CDR3 is TGTGCCAGCAGCTTAGGTGCAGGCTACGAGCAGTACTTC. J is TRBJ2-7 and V is TRBV7-8, with D unclear. Germline CDR1 reads SGHVS; CDR2 reads FQNEAQ. CDR3 length: 13 amino acids. V lost 1 base, J lost 3 bases, and 7 bases lay in between.

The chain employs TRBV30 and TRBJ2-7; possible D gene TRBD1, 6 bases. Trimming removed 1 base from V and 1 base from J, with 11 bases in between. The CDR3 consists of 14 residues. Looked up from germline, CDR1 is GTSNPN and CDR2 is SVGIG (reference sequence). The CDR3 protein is CAWSGTAYSYEQYF. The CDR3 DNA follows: TGTGCCTGGAGTGGGACAGCGTATTCCTACGAGCAGTACTTC.

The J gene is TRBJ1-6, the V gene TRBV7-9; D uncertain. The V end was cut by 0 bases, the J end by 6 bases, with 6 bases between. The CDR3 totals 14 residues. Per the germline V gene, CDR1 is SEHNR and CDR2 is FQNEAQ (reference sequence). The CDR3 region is CASSLAEGNSPLHF. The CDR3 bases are TGTGCCAGCAGCTTAGCCGAGGGTAATTCACCCCTCCACTTT.

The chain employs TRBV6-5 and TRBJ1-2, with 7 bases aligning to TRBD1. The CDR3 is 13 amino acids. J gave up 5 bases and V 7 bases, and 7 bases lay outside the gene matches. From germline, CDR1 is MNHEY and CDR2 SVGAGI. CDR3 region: CASTRTGFYGYTF. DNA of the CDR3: TGTGCCAGCACCAGGACAGGATTTTATGGCTACACCTTC.

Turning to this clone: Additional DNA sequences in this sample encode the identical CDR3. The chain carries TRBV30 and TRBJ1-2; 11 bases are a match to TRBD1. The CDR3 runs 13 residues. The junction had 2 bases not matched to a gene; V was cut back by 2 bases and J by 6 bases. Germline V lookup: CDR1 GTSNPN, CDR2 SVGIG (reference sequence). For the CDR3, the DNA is TGTGCCTGGAGTTGGGGACAGGGGGATGGCTACACCTTC. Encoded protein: CAWSWGQGDGYTF.

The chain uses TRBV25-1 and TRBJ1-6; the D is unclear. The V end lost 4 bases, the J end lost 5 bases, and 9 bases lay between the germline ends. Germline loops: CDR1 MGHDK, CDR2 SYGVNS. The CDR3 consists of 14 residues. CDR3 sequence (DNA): TGTGCCAGCAGTGTGCGACTGGATAATTCACCCCTCCACTTT. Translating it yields CASSVRLDNSPLHF.

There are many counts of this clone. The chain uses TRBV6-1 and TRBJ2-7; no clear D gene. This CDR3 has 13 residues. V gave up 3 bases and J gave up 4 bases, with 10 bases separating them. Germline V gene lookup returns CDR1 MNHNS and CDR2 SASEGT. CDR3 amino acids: CASSDLVGYEQYF. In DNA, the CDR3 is TGTGCCAGCAGTGATTTAGTGGGGTACGAGCAGTACTTC.

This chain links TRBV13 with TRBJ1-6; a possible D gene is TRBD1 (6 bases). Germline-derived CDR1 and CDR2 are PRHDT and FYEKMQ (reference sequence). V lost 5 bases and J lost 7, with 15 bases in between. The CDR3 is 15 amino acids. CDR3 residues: CASSPAGHLNSPLHF. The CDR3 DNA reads TGTGCCAGCAGCCCGGCGGGACACCTCAATTCACCCCTCCACTTT. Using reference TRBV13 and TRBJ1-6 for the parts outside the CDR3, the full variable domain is AAGVIQSPRHLIKEKRETATLKCYPIPRHDTVYWYQQGPGQDPQFLISFYEKMQSDKGSIPDRFSAQQFSDYHSELNMSSLELGDSALYFCASSPAGHLNSPLHFGNGTRLTVT.

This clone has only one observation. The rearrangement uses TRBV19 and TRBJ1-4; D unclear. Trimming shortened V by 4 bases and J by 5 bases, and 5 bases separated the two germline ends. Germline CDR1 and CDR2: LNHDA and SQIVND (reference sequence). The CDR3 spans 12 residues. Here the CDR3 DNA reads TGTGCCAGTAGTACTTGGAATGAAAAACTGTTTTTT. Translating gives CASSTWNEKLFF.

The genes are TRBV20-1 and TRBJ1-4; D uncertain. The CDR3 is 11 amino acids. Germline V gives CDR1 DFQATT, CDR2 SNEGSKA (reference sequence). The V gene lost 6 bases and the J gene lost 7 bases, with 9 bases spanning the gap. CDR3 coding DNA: TGCAGTGCCCCGGGCCGTGAAAAACTGTTTTTT. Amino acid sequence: CSAPGREKLFF.

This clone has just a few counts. CDR3 coding DNA: TGTGCCAGCAGTTCCAGGGAGACCCAGTACTTC. Translated, it gives CASSSRETQYF. The chain uses TRBV2 and TRBJ2-5, with D hard to call. Trimming took 5 bases from V and 5 from J, leaving 6 bases between them. This CDR3 has 11 residues. The germline V gene has CDR1 SNHLY and CDR2 FYNNEI.